This T cell receptor (beta chain) stems from a study of T cell responses to AZD1222 COVID-19 vaccine. Study observations and caveats: The CD4 TCRs associated with vaccination extended across spike and predominated at 160-218 and 743-854. Mostly white British, mostly female donors; authors suggested clonal diversity may be underestimated. Unmutated variant regions reportedly attract nearly half of all spike-specific TCRs. Repertoire samples came only from after the peak T cell response.

As for this clone: Antigen specificity is unknown.

Profiling relied on immunoSEQ multiplex PCR, and the TCRdb table lists in-frame clones only, not all of them. The sample holds over 150,000 clones; almost 90% are singletons and the top ten take more than 5.5%. The clonotype comes from an adult in good health. The source was peripheral blood, collected on day 0 of AZD1222 vaccination.

DNA for the CDR3: TGTGCCAGCAGCTTCGACAGAGATAATGAAAAACTGTTTTTT. It is translated as CASSFDRDNEKLFF. The rearrangement uses TRBV5-6 and TRBJ1-4; D perhaps matches TRBD1 (5 bases). In germline, CDR1 is SGHDT, CDR2 YYEEEE. The CDR3 runs 14 residues. V was shortened by 2 bases and J by 4 bases, with 9 bases between the two germline ends.